This T cell receptor (beta chain) appears in the sequencing data of a study of beta chain features in type 1 diabetes. Study observations and caveats: Any role of HLA type in TCRB rearrangement remained unresolved here. Patients' naive, central memory and Treg TCRB repertoires seemed closer to one another than those of healthy donors. Patients with type 1 diabetes showed fewer VDJ junction insertions and more deletions.

This clone was seen a few times. The target antigen is unknown. The authors took one heparinised blood draw, averaging approximately 120 mL, from each donor. As every portion of the isolated RNA was reverse transcribed, the sequencing read expressed TCRB transcripts. Repertoires were generated with immunoSEQ multiplex PCR, while TCRdb's copy carries only in-frame clones and drops some. This table has around 180,000 clones, about 13% appearing once. The V and J ends lost 2 bases and 3 bases respectively, with 13 bases between them. The CDR3 extends over 16 amino acids. Germline V gives CDR1 MGHRA, CDR2 YSYEKL.

The specimen was central memory CD4+ T cells from blood. V usage is TRBV4-1 and J usage is TRBJ1-4; D may be TRBD1 (6 bases). This TCR derives from a woman in her late teens or twenties in good health. The CDR3 here is CASSQQGQWANEKLFF. The CDR3 DNA reads TGCGCCAGCAGCCAACAGGGGCAGTGGGCTAATGAAAAACTGTTTTTT.